What follows are 21 T cell receptor beta chains derived from one specimen sequenced in a study of blood T cell repertoires in COVID-19. Assay used: immunoSEQ multiplex PCR; TCRdb lists only in-frame clones, some missing. The table includes about 140,000 clones, roughly 85% detected once. The sequenced sample was peripheral blood. Receptors originate from a man between 45 and 60 years old with acute or convalescent COVID-19.

The V gene is TRBV6-5, the J gene TRBJ1-5; a possible D gene is TRBD1 (6 bases). Per the germline V gene, CDR1 is MNHEY and CDR2 is SVGAGI. V was trimmed by 2 bases and J by 1 base, leaving 6 bases between them. CDR3 length: 14 amino acids. The CDR3 coding sequence is TGTGCCAGCAGTTACCAGGGGAGCAATCAGCCCCAGCATTTT. Its translation: CASSYQGSNQPQHF.

The chain couples TRBV9 to TRBJ2-7; tentatively, D is TRBD2 (5 bases). V was shortened by 2 bases and J by 0 bases, with 9 bases between the two germline ends. CDR1 and CDR2 from the germline V gene are SGDLS and YYNGEE. The CDR3 totals 14 residues. CDR3 bases: TGTGCCAGCAGCGTGATGGGGAGCTCCTACGAGCAGTACTTC. Amino acids: CASSVMGSSYEQYF. The full variable domain, with the rest looked up from reference TRBV9 and TRBJ2-7, is DSGVTQTPKHLITATGQRVTLRCSPRSGDLSVYWYQQSLDQGLQFLIQYYNGEERAKGNILERFSAQQFPDLHSELNLSSLELGDSALYFCASSVMGSSYEQYFGPGTRLTVT.

This chain links TRBV11-2 with TRBJ1-2; TRBD1 agrees at 7 bases. The CDR3 contains 13 residues. Germline trimming cut 5 bases from V and 8 bases from J; bases unmatched to any gene: 8. CDR1 and CDR2 (germline): SGHAT, FQNNGV. The CDR3 sequence is CASSLDRVRGYTF. In nucleotides, the CDR3 is TGTGCCAGCAGCCTTGACAGGGTGCGGGGCTACACCTTC. The full variable domain, completed using reference TRBV11-2 and TRBJ1-2, is EAGVAQSPRYKIIEKRQSVAFWCNPISGHATLYWYQQILGQGPKLLIQFQNNGVVDDSQLPKDRFSAERLKGVDSTLKIQPAKLEDSAVYLCASSLDRVRGYTFGSGTRLTVV.

The gene calls are TRBV5-4 and TRBJ1-1; D is perhaps TRBD1 (5 bases). The V and J ends lost 4 bases and 7 bases respectively, with 11 bases between them. Germline lookup yields CDR1 SGHNT and CDR2 YYREEE (reference sequence). The CDR3 runs 12 residues. The DNA of the CDR3 is TGTGCCAGCAGCCTACAGGACCTTGAAGCTTTCTTT. Translation gives CASSLQDLEAFF.

The chain links TRBV21-1 to TRBJ1-3. TRBV21-1 is termed a pseudogene. The length of the CDR3 is 16 residues. DNA for the CDR3: TGTGCCAGCACCGGCCTCCGGGAGCTTTGCGGAAACACCATATATTTT. It encodes CASTGLRELCGNTIYF.

V gene TRBV9 combines with J gene TRBJ2-7; weak D call: TRBD2 (6 bases). The germline V and J ends were trimmed by 2 bases and 6 bases, with 15 bases remaining between them. From germline, CDR1 is SGDLS and CDR2 YYNGEE. This CDR3 has 14 amino acids. In DNA form, the CDR3 reads TGTGCCAGCAGCGTCCAGCCAGAAGCGGGCGAGCAGTACTTC. It specifies CASSVQPEAGEQYF.

The chain is built from TRBV5-1 and TRBJ1-1; D unresolved. The germline gives CDR1 SGHRS, CDR2 YFSETQ. Trimming removed 4 bases from V and 3 bases from J, with 19 bases in between. This CDR3 comprises 16 residues. In DNA, the CDR3 is TGCGCCAGCAGCCGGTATCTCCGGGGAAAGGACACTGAAGCTTTCTTT. As protein: CASSRYLRGKDTEAFF.

The rearrangement joins TRBV6-5 to TRBJ1-6; 7 bases are a match to TRBD1. V gave up 4 bases and J gave up 8 bases; unmatched junction bases: 2. The CDR3 totals 13 residues. Germline values: CDR1 MNHEY, CDR2 SVGAGI. Written as DNA, the CDR3 is TGTGCCAGCAGTTCTCAGGGGGATTCACCCCTCCACTTT. Translation: CASSSQGDSPLHF.

This clone is a singleton in its sample. CDR3 protein: CASSLRSGYTF. CDR3 in DNA: TGTGCCAGCAGTTTAAGGAGCGGCTACACCTTC. This chain connects TRBV12-3 or TRBV12-4 to TRBJ1-2; D is uncertain. This CDR3 has 11 amino acids. Deletions cut 2 bases from V and 8 bases from J, with 6 bases between.

The chain is built from TRBV3-1 (or the pseudogene TRBV3-2) and TRBJ2-7, with D perhaps matching TRBD2 (6 bases). The CDR3 sequence is 13 residues long. CDR1 and CDR2 (germline): LGHDT, YNNKEL (reference sequence). The V end lost 0 bases, the J end lost 5 bases, and 8 bases lay between the germline ends. The CDR3 nucleotides read TGTGCCAGCAGCCAAGAAGGAGGGGACGAGCAGTACTTC. This sequence encodes CASSQEGGDEQYF.

Details on this clone: Other DNA sequences from this sample encode an identical CDR3 as well. The V gene is TRBV9, the J gene TRBJ2-1; D is uncertain. This CDR3 contains 13 residues. Trimming pared 0 bases from V and 3 bases from J, leaving 4 bases between. CDR1 is SGDLS and CDR2 is YYNGEE in the germline V gene. CDR3 loop: CASSVGYYNEQFF. As DNA, the CDR3 is TGTGCCAGCAGCGTAGGCTACTACAATGAGCAGTTCTTC.

J is TRBJ1-2 and V is TRBV5-1; D may be TRBD1 (6 bases). Trimming shortened V by 1 base and J by 6 bases, and 10 bases separated the two germline ends. CDR1 is SGHRS, CDR2 YFSETQ, per germline. The CDR3 is 13 amino acids. CDR3 loop: CASSLTGYNGYTF. DNA for the CDR3: TGCGCCAGCAGCTTGACAGGGTATAATGGCTACACCTTC.

The CDR3 DNA is TGTGCCAGCAGTGTTCGAGGTGGACTAGCGGTCCACAATGAGCAGTTCTTC. Translating gives CASSVRGGLAVHNEQFF. The chain carries TRBV2 and TRBJ2-1, with 10 bases lining up with TRBD2. Germline loops: CDR1 SNHLY, CDR2 FYNNEI. The CDR3 totals 17 residues. V gave up 4 bases and J gave up 5 bases; unmatched junction bases: 11.

This clone is a singleton in its sample. The rearrangement uses TRBV11-2 and TRBJ2-5; 9 positions match TRBD2. After removal of 5 bases from V and 5 bases from J, the junction contained 12 bases not matched to a gene. This CDR3 comprises 16 residues. Germline CDR1 SGHAT, CDR2 FQNNGV. CDR3 in DNA: TGTGCCAGCAGCGCGATCAGCGGGGGGCGGGGGGAGACCCAGTACTTC. This gives the protein CASSAISGGRGETQYF. The full variable domain, in which reference TRBV11-2 and TRBJ2-5 provide the parts outside the CDR3, is EAGVAQSPRYKIIEKRQSVAFWCNPISGHATLYWYQQILGQGPKLLIQFQNNGVVDDSQLPKDRFSAERLKGVDSTLKIQPAKLEDSAVYLCASSAISGGRGETQYFGPGTRLLVL.

The CDR3 sequence is CASSPTGSGDTEAFF. Here the CDR3 DNA reads TGTGCCAGCAGTCCGACAGGGTCTGGCGACACTGAAGCTTTCTTT. The chain combines TRBV6-5 with TRBJ1-1; 7 bases line up with TRBD1. This CDR3 contains 15 residues. The germline CDR1 and CDR2 sequences are MNHEY and SVGAGI. The trim removed 5 bases at V and 3 bases at J, leaving 9 bases unmatched.

The V gene is TRBV5-1, the J gene TRBJ2-1; TRBD2 aligns across 8 bases. CDR3 length: 15 amino acids. CDR1 and CDR2 from the germline V gene are SGHRS and YFSETQ. The V segment lost 5 bases and the J segment 7 bases; nucleotides outside the gene matches: 11. The CDR3 here is CASSLGGGLINEQFF. DNA for the CDR3: TGCGCCAGCAGTCTCGGCGGGGGGCTTATTAATGAGCAGTTCTTC.

The chain joins TRBV20-1 to TRBJ1-2, with D unresolved. The CDR3 has 12 amino acids. V lost 4 bases, J lost 3 bases, and 9 bases lay in between. The germline V gene has CDR1 DFQATT and CDR2 SNEGSKA (reference sequence). The CDR3 nucleotides are TGCAGTGCTATTGACGGTGACTATGGCTACACCTTC. Translating it yields CSAIDGDYGYTF.

The rearrangement links TRBV5-6 to TRBJ1-5; D call uncertain. The length of the CDR3 is 14 residues. The V gene's germline CDR1 is SGHDT and CDR2 YYEEEE. Trimming shortened V by 4 bases and J by 4 bases, and 12 bases separated the two germline ends. CDR3 DNA sequence: TGTGCCAGCAGCAGCTCAGGTGATAATCAGCCCCAGCATTTT. Protein sequence: CASSSSGDNQPQHF.

The chain employs TRBV6-5 and TRBJ2-7, with D perhaps matching TRBD2 (5 bases). The V end lost 2 bases, the J end lost 4 bases, and 18 bases lay between the germline ends. Germline V gene sequence: CDR1 MNHEY, CDR2 SVGAGI. The CDR3 spans 16 residues. CDR3 in amino acids: CASSYRGAEKGYEQYF. The CDR3 nucleotides are TGTGCCAGCAGTTACCGGGGAGCCGAGAAAGGATACGAGCAGTACTTC.

The rearrangement joins TRBV19 to TRBJ2-3, with TRBD2 matching over 7 bases. The CDR3 totals 13 residues. Germline values: CDR1 LNHDA, CDR2 SQIVND (reference sequence). The junction had 3 bases not matched to a gene; V was cut back by 3 bases and J by 6 bases. DNA of the CDR3: TGTGCCAGTAGTATGATTAGCGGGGATACGCAGTATTTT. Translated: CASSMISGDTQYF.

This chain links TRBV30 with TRBJ1-5; 12 positions match TRBD1. This CDR3 has 18 residues. Germline CDR1 is GTSNPN and CDR2 is SVGIG (reference sequence). J gave up 0 bases and V 2 bases, and 8 bases lay outside the gene matches. Written as DNA, the CDR3 is TGTGCCTGGAGTCCCGGGACAGGGGGCACCAATAGCAATCAGCCCCAGCATTTT. It encodes CAWSPGTGGTNSNQPQHF.